The subject of this entry is one T cell receptor beta chain. The CDR3 is 14 amino acids. Per the germline V gene, CDR1 is SGDLS and CDR2 is YYNGEE. With 3 bases clipped from V and 8 bases from J, the junction kept 8 bases outside the gene matches. The entry originates in a study of blood T cell repertoires in COVID-19. On the study more broadly: There were acute and convalescent COVID-19 samples, and they came from the United States, Italy and Spain. From T cells, B-cell-depleted T cells, or PBMCs came the material, which was cDNA or gDNA.

In the source study's methods: Estimates of nucleated cell counts were drawn from the amplification of reference gene primers. Libraries were prepared by immunoSEQ multiplex PCR; TCRdb keeps only in-frame clonotypes and omits some of them. V and J calls plus clone size are reproduced from that table; the DNA served to infer D and trimming. The table records 17,000 or so clones, 75% to 90% of them present only once. The specimen sequenced was peripheral blood. The genes are TRBV9 and TRBJ2-4; 7 bases agree with TRBD1. The sequence was obtained from a man aged 45-65 years with active COVID-19. As DNA, the CDR3 is TGTGCCAGCAGCGAAGGACAGGCGGCGGACATTCAGTACTTC. Translated: CASSEGQAADIQYF.